The sequence of this T cell receptor (beta chain) was determined in a study of blood T cell repertoires in COVID-19 (dated by TCRdb to 2018 to 2021). Describing the broader study: The collaborator samples originated in the United States, Italy and Spain and spanned the acute and convalescent phases of COVID-19. The material from the prospective study consisted of cDNA or gDNA derived from T cells, B-cell-depleted T cells, or PBMCs. Where available, HLA class I and class II types were taken from metadata supplied by the sample provider and were not determined by assay-based typing. The samples were drawn from the first 160 participants of the ongoing ImmuneRACE study and from roughly 1,300 subjects provided by 6 global collaborators. The repertoires were released in a freely available public database meant as a resource for research on the immune response to SARS-CoV-2. Nearly every sample came with metadata listing a de-identified subject ID, COVID-19 status, age in years and sex. The dataset comprised deeply sampled blood TCRbeta repertoires from subjects exposed to, actively infected with, or recovered from COVID-19. Results and caveats for the whole study, not just this receptor: The amount of clinical and demographic metadata varied by source and participant and was provided uncurated.

On this clone: Its antigen is not yet known. Base quality data are lacking; no much larger clone is found one base away.

One collaborating source in Seattle enrolled patients during active infection and followed them longitudinally through the course of disease. Each collaborating institution followed its own protocols to collect whole blood in K2EDTA tubes. For TCRbeta analysis, collaborators shipped samples as frozen whole blood, isolated PBMCs, or DNA extracted from either of those sample types. TCRbeta CDR3 regions were amplified from genomic DNA using the immunoSEQ Assay, a bias-controlled multiplex PCR. Per the source publication's procedure: Nucleated cell counts per sample were estimated from amplification of reference gene primers within the assay. To quantify the absolute abundance of each unique TCRbeta CDR3 rearrangement, sequence reads were collapsed and filtered. For each sample, productive Simpson clonality was calculated as the square root of Simpson's diversity index over productive rearrangements. Imported from immuneACCESS, the table was reduced by TCRdb to in-frame sequences with V and J called. These copies leave out some clones; in studies compared against another copy, an unresolved V gene accounts for under half, and the cause of the remainder is not known. V, J and clone size are taken as reported in that table, and D and trimming were inferred from the DNA itself. For this sample there are almost 95,000 clones; about 83% appear just once. The leading ten clones occupy around 20% of the sample.

The cysteine opens and the phenylalanine closes a CDR3 of 15 amino acids. CDR3 DNA only is kept here, 45 bases in frame from base 1. Looking up the germline V gene yields CDR1 SGHRS and CDR2 YFSETQ. Unmatched junction bases come to 7, with V trimmed by 3 bases and J by 4 bases. The sample taken for sequencing was peripheral blood. This receptor was identified in a woman in her sixties with COVID-19, enrolled during active disease. The sequence joins TRBV5-1 to TRBJ1-3; TRBD1 matches 7 bases in the middle. The DNA reads as follows: TGCGCCAGCAGCTCGAGCAGGGGGGCCGGAAACACCATATATTTT. This gives the protein CASSSSRGAGNTIYF.